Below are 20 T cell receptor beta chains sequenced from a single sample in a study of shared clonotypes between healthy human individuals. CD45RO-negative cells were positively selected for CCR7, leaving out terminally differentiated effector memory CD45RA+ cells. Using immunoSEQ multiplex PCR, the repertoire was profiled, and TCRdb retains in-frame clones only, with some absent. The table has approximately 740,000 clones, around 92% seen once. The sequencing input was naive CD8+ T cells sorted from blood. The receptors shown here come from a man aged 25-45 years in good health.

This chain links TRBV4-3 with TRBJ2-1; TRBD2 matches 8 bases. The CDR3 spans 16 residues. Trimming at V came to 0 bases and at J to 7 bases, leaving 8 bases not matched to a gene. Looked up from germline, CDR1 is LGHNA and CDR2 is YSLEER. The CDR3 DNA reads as TGCGCCAGCAGCCAAGATTCAGCGGGAGCCCGGAATGAGCAGTTCTTC. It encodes CASSQDSAGARNEQFF.

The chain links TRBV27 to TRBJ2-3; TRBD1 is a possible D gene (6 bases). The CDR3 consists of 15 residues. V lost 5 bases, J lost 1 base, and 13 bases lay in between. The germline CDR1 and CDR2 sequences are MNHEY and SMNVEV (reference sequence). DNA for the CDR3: TGTGCCAGCAGTACGGACAGATTAGGCACAGATACGCAGTATTTT. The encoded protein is CASSTDRLGTDTQYF.

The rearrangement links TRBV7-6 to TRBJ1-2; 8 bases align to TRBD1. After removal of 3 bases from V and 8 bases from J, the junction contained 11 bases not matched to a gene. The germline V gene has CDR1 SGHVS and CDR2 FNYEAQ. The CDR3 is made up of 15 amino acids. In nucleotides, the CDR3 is TGTGCCAGCAGCTTCCTTGCCCCGGGACAGGACGGCTACACCTTC. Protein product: CASSFLAPGQDGYTF. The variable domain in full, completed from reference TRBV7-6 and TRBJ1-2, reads GAGVSQSPRYKVTKRGQDVALRCDPISGHVSLYWYRQALGQGPEFLTYFNYEAQQDKSGLPNDRFSAERPEGSISTLTIQRTEQRDSAMYRCASSFLAPGQDGYTFGSGTRLTVV.

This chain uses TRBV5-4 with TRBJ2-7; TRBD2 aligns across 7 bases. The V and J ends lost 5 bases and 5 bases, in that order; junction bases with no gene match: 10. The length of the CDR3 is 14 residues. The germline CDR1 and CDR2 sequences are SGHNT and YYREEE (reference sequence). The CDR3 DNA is TGTGCCAGCAGATGGGAGGGCCAGAGAAACGAGCAGTACTTC. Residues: CASRWEGQRNEQYF.

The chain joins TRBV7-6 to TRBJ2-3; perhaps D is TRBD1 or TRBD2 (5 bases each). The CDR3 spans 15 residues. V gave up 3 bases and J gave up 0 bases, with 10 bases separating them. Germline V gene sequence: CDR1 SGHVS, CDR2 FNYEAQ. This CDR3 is CASSLGPSSTDTQYF. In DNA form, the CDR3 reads TGTGCCAGCAGCTTGGGACCCTCTAGCACAGATACGCAGTATTTT.

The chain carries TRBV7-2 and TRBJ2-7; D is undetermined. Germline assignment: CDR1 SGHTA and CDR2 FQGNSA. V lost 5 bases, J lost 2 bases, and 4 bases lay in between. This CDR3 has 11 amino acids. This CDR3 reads CASSATYEQYF. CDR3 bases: TGTGCCAGCAGCGCGACCTACGAGCAGTACTTC.

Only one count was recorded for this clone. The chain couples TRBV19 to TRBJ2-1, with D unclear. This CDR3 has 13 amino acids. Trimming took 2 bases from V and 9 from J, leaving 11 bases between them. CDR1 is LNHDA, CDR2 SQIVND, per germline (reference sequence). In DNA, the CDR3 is TGTGCCAGTAGTATAACTACGGGCAGTGAGCAGTTCTTC. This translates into CASSITTGSEQFF.

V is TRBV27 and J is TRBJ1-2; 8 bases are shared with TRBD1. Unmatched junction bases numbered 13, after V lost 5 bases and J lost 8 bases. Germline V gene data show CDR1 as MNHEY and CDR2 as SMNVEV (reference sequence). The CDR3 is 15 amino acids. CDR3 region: CASSPYSRGLGGYTF. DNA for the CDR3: TGTGCCAGCAGTCCCTATTCCAGGGGGCTGGGCGGCTACACCTTC.

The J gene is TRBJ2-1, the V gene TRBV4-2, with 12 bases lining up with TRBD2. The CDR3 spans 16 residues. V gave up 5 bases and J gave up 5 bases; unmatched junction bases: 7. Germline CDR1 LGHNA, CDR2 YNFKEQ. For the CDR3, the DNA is TGTGCCAGCAGCGCCCGGACTAGCGGGAAGGACAATGAGCAGTTCTTC. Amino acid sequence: CASSARTSGKDNEQFF.

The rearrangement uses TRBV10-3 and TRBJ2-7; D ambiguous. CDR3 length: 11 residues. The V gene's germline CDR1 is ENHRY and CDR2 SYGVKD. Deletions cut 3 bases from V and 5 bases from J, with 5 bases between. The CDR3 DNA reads TGTGCCATCAGTGAACTGAACGAGCAGTACTTC. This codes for CAISELNEQYF.

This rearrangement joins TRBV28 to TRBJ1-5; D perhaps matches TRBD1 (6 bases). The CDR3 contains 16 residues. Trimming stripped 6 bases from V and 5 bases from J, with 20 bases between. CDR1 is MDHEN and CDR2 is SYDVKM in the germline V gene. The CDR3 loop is CASSDRGGSLDQPQHF. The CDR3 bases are TGTGCCAGCAGCGATAGGGGGGGGAGCTTGGATCAGCCCCAGCATTTT.

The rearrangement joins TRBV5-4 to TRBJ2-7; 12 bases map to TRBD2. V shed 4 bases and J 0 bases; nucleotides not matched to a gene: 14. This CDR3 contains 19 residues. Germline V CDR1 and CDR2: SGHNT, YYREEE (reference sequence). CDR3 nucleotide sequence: TGTGCCAGCAGCGAAAGGACTAGCGGGATTTCAATATTCTCCTACGAGCAGTACTTC. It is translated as CASSERTSGISIFSYEQYF.

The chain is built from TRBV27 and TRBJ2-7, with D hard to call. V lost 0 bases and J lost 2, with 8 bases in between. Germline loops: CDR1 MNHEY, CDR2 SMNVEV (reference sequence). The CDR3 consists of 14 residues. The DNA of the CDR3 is TGTGCCAGCAGTTTATCTCGGGTTACCTACGAGCAGTACTTC. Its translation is CASSLSRVTYEQYF.

The DNA of the CDR3 is TGTGCCAGTAGTATAGATCCCGGGATCAACAATGAGCAGTTCTTC. Its translation: CASSIDPGINNEQFF. The genes are TRBV19 and TRBJ2-1; D is perhaps TRBD2 (5 bases). The CDR3 spans 15 residues. Germline V CDR1 and CDR2: LNHDA, SQIVND (reference sequence). Trimming left V 0 bases short and J 5 bases short, with 11 bases between.

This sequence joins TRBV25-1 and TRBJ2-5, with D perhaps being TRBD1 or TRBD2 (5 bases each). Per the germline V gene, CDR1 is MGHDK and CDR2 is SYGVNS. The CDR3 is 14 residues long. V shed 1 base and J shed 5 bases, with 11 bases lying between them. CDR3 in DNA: TGTGCCAGCAGTGAATCGGTAGAGGGGGAGACCCAGTACTTC. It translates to CASSESVEGETQYF.

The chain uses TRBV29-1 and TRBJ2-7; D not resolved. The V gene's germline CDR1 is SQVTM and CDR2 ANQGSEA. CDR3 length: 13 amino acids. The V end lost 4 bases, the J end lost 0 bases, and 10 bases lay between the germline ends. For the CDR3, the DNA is TGCAGCGTTGTCTCGTTGAGCTCCTACGAGCAGTACTTC. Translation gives CSVVSLSSYEQYF.

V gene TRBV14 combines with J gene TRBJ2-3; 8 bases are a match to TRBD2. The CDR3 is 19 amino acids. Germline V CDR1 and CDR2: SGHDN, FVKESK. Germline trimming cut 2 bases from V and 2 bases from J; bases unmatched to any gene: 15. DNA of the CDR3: TGTGCCAGCAGCCAACAGGGACTAGGATTACGAGCCTACACAGATACGCAGTATTTT. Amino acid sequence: CASSQQGLGLRAYTDTQYF.

The CDR3 loop reads CASSQRQGNTEAFF. The CDR3 DNA reads as TGCGCCAGCAGCCAGAGACAGGGTAACACTGAAGCTTTCTTT. The chain has TRBV5-1 and TRBJ1-1, with TRBD1 identical over 7 bases. Germline V gene sequence: CDR1 SGHRS, CDR2 YFSETQ. The V and J ends lost 4 bases and 2 bases, in that order; junction bases with no gene match: 5. The CDR3 has 14 amino acids.

The CDR3 region has the DNA TGTGCCAGCAGCTTTCTAGACAGTAACACTGAAGCTTTCTTT. As protein: CASSFLDSNTEAFF. The J gene is TRBJ1-1, the V gene TRBV7-2; D might be TRBD1 (5 bases). Germline lookup yields CDR1 SGHTA and CDR2 FQGNSA. Trimming pared 3 bases from V and 2 bases from J, leaving 10 bases between. This CDR3 region has 14 residues.

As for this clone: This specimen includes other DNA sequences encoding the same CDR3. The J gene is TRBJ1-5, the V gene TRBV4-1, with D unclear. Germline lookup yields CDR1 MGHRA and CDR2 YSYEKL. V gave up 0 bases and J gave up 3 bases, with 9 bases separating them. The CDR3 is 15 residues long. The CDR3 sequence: CASSQDHSNNQPQHF. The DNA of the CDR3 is TGCGCCAGCAGCCAAGATCACAGTAACAATCAGCCCCAGCATTTT.